What follows describes a single T cell receptor beta chain. What this receptor recognizes is not known. No much larger clone is present one base from it, and per-base qualities are unavailable. V and J are trimmed by 1 base and 1 base, and the gene matches miss 4 bases of the junction. The CDR3 covers 16 residues, taking in both the cysteine and the phenylalanine. This entry keeps only the CDR3 DNA: 48 bases, framed from base 1. CDR1 and CDR2, per the germline V gene (reference sequence), are LNHNV and YYDKDF. Donors were healthy HIV-negative adults with no recently reported acute infections or vaccinations. Every donor was a Caucasian adult residing in Nashville, Tennessee, USA. CD4+ T cells were enriched by magnetic negative selection; naive cells were then positively selected on CD45RA, and the negative fraction formed the memory subset. After blood collection by leukapheresis, PBMCs were isolated using Ficoll-Histopaque density gradient centrifugation and then cryopreserved in the vapor phase of liquid nitrogen. Purity and quantity of every magnetically sorted T cell population were checked by analytical flow cytometry. Genomic DNA was isolated from every sorted fraction and measured by UV absorbance on a Nanodrop 2000c.

The data originate from a study of shared clonotypes between healthy human individuals (dated by TCRdb to the early 2020s). About the full investigation: A few men and two women, aged 18 to 49 years, made up the cohort. For each donor, CD4 naive and CD4 memory were each run on three plates, CD8 naive on two plates, and CD8 memory on one plate. To estimate repertoire size and how much clonotype sharing occurs between individuals, the study deeply sequenced the blood TCR repertoires of roughly 5 healthy adults. Different laboratories and diverse techniques were used to prepare libraries and sequence TCR repertoires, to increase sequencing depth and limit assay-specific biases. Each donor's leukapheresis produced roughly between roughly 0.85 and 10 billion PBMCs. Overall study results and their limits: Compared with non-shared clonotypes, clonotypes shared by all four sorted-subset donors had higher generation probabilities. Pairwise subsampling indicated that sequencing depth was expected to affect the degree of clonotype sharing among donors. When a few donors were compared, the shared fraction of clonotypes was about 5.2% for naive CD4, over 3% for naive CD8, 2.3% for memory CD4, and 0.35% to 0.4% for memory CD8. Rarefaction of sorted-subset datasets indicated incomplete sequencing despite the large sequencing depth. The genetic and exposure-history diversity represented was limited by the small number of donors. Only blood was sampled, and tissue TCR repertoires likely differ from those in blood. Larger estimated clonotype richness was generally found for naive subsets than for memory subsets.

Using the deep immunoSEQ assay, TCR CDR3 regions were amplified from genomic DNA by multiplex PCR. Genomic DNA extracted from each cell subset was distributed evenly over all wells of several immunoSEQ 96-well plates, and each plate served as one replicate. For sorted subsets, each replicate PCR was loaded with 200 ng genomic DNA, equivalent to roughly 30,000 T cell genomes. Purified libraries were quantified with a Qubit 3.0 fluorometer, sized on a Bioanalyzer 2100, and re-quantified with the KAPA Library Quantification kit. A separate single-read 150-cycle Illumina NextSeq 550 flow cell was used to sequence each immunoSEQ 96-well plate. As for how the authors treated the data: Because the immunoSEQ output held only junctional sequences and lacked quality scores, the filtering could not match the filtering applied to full-length reads. Sequences were annotated with PyIR, a Python wrapper for IgBLAST v1.9, and V/J genes and CDR3 were assigned using IMGT germline references. Reads were filtered out if the reads had weak V/J assignments (E-value above 1e-6), no CDR3, stop codons, out-of-frame junctions, or ambiguous translated residues. V3J clonotypes were defined by identical inferred V gene, J gene, and CDR3 amino acid sequence. The percentage overlap between two repertoires was calculated by dividing the number of shared unique clonotypes by the size of the smaller repertoire. RTK rarefaction, the Chao1 estimator, and Recon v2.1 estimates of unobserved clonotypes were used to assess repertoire richness. Generation probabilities were computed with OLGA for all TCRbeta clonotypes obtained by the gDNA method from a handful of donors. The immuneACCESS repertoire file appears here via TCRdb, limited to in-frame rearrangements. These files lack a portion of the clones; in checked studies, under half of the deficit traces to unresolved V genes, and the cause of the others is not known. That table is the source of V, J and clone size, and D and trimming were worked out from the DNA. The sample includes 2 million to 2.5 million clones, with 90% to 95% observed a single time. The top ten clones comprise 0.1% to 0.15% of the sample.

The sequenced material came from naive CD4+ T cells sorted from blood. What this sample's cell subset or site label stands for: CD45RA+ positively selected. The sequence was obtained from a man aged 18 to 29 in good health. The sequence is built from TRBV15 and TRBJ2-7; 10 bases in the middle match TRBD1. CDR3 protein: CATSRADRGLSYEQYF. The nucleotide sequence is TGTGCCACCAGCAGAGCCGACAGGGGGCTTTCCTACGAGCAGTACTTC.